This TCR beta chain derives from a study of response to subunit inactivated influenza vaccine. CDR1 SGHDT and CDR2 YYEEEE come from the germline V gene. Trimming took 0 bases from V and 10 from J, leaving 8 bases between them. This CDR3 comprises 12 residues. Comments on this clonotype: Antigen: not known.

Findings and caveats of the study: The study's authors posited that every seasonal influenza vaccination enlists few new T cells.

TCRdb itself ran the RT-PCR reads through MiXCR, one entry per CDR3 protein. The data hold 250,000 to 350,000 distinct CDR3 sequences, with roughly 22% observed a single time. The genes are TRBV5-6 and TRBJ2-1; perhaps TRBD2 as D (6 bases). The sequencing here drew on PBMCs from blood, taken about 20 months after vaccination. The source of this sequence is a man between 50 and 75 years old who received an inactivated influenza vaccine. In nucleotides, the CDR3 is TGTGCCAGCAGCTTGGGTCTAGCGGAGCAGTTCTTC. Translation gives CASSLGLAEQFF.